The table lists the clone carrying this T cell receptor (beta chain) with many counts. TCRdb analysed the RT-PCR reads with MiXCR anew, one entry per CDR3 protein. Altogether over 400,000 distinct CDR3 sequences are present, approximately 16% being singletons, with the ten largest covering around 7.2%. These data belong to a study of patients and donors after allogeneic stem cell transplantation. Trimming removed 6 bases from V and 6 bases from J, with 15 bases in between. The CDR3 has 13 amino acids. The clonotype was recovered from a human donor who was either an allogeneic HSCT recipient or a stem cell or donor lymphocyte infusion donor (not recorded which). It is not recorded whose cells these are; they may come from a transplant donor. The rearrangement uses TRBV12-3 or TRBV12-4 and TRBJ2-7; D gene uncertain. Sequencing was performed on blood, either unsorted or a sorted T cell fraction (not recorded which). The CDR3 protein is CASSPFPVAEQYF. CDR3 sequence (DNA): TGTGCCAGCAGCCCCTTCCCGGTTGCCGAGCAGTACTTC.